This entry lists 21 T cell receptor beta chains sequenced from one sample in a study of T cell repertoires in cytomegalovirus infection. TCRdb ran MiXCR on the reads and lists one entry per CDR3 protein. The repertoire holds over 300,000 distinct CDR3 sequences, about a sixth seen once, with around 12% in the top ten. Sequencing input: PBMCs. These receptors all stem from a human donor in good health (CMV status not recorded). Some clones in this sample may be carry-over from other donors' samples.

The chain uses TRBV6-1 and TRBJ1-4; D gene uncertain. Germline assignment: CDR1 MNHNS and CDR2 SASEGT. The CDR3 spans 14 residues. Trimming removed 8 bases at V and 0 bases at J, with 10 bases between. CDR3 amino acids: CASGLGATNEKLFF. The CDR3 nucleotides are TGTGCCAGCGGACTCGGCGCAACTAATGAAAAACTGTTTTTT.

This clonotype occurred a few times. The chain carries TRBV20-1 and TRBJ2-6; D is unresolved. The CDR3 runs 13 residues. The germline V and J ends were trimmed by 6 bases and 1 base, with 7 bases remaining between them. Germline loops: CDR1 DFQATT, CDR2 SNEGSKA (reference sequence). The CDR3 reads CSATLSGANVLTF. CDR3 DNA sequence: TGCAGTGCCACCCTTTCTGGGGCCAACGTCCTGACTTTC.

CDR3 sequence reads: CASSFTSGGLYEQYF. CDR3 DNA: TGTGCCAGCAGCTTCACTAGCGGGGGCCTCTACGAGCAGTACTTC. The chain combines TRBV7-9 with TRBJ2-7, with TRBD2 identical over 11 bases. CDR1 is SEHNR and CDR2 is FQNEAQ in the germline V gene (reference sequence). V was pared by 3 bases and J by 3 bases, with 4 bases of the junction left unmatched. The CDR3 contains 15 residues.

The chain uses TRBV6-6 and TRBJ1-5; maybe TRBD1 (5 bases). The V gene's germline CDR1 is MNHNY and CDR2 SVGAGI (reference sequence). This CDR3 is built from 14 residues. V shed 0 bases and J shed 7 bases, with 10 bases lying between them. Here the CDR3 DNA reads TGTGCCAGCAGTTACTCGCAGGGCGGGCAGCCCCAGCATTTT. It yields the protein CASSYSQGGQPQHF.

This clonotype was counted a few times. The chain is built from TRBV29-1 and TRBJ1-5; D unclear. The CDR3 has 13 amino acids. V gave up 0 bases and J gave up 3 bases, with 6 bases separating them. Germline-derived CDR1 and CDR2 are SQVTM and ANQGSEA. The CDR3 protein is CSVEDGLNQPQHF. The CDR3 DNA reads as TGCAGCGTTGAAGACGGGCTCAATCAGCCCCAGCATTTT.

This clonotype has more than one count but fewer than ten. Since no conserved phenylalanine or tryptophan closes the CDR3, a read error is the likely cause. The limits of the CDR3 on the DNA are not certain, so only TCRdb's listed CDR3 is given. This chain joins TRBV28 and TRBJ2-7; the DNA was not used to check the table's D call, TRBD1. The length of the CDR3 is 12 amino acids, counting both ends. The V gene's germline CDR1 is MDHEN and CDR2 SYDVKM. The CDR3 protein is CASSLRDRGLMY.

This clonotype was seen at least ten times. DNA of the CDR3: TGTGCCACGAACAGGGATGGTAGGAGTGAGCAGTTCTTC. Protein sequence: CATNRDGRSEQFF. This chain joins TRBV24-1 and TRBJ2-1, with TRBD1 as a possible D gene (6 bases). This CDR3 has 13 amino acids. Trimming left V 10 bases short and J 9 bases short, with 18 bases between. Germline values: CDR1 KGHDR, CDR2 SFDVKD.

This clonotype was detected a few times. The gene calls are TRBV2 and TRBJ2-7; a weak D match, TRBD1 (6 bases). CDR3 length: 14 amino acids. The germline V and J ends were trimmed by 4 bases and 6 bases, with 16 bases remaining between them. Germline V gives CDR1 SNHLY, CDR2 FYNNEI. The DNA for the CDR3 is TGTGCCAGCAGTGTAAACAGGGCCCCCGGCGAGCAGTACTTC. Its translation: CASSVNRAPGEQYF. The full variable domain, completed using reference TRBV2 and TRBJ2-7, is EPEVTQTPSHQVTQMGQEVILRCVPISNHLYFYWYRQILGQKVEFLVSFYNNEISEKSEIFDDQFSVERPDGSNFTLKIRSTKLEDSAMYFCASSVNRAPGEQYFGPGTRLTVT.

V is TRBV6-6 and J is TRBJ2-3, with TRBD1 matching 10 bases. Trimming removed 6 bases from V and 1 base from J; junction bases left unmatched: 10. The CDR3 has 17 amino acids. Germline assignment: CDR1 MNHNY and CDR2 SVGAGI (reference sequence). The CDR3 loop reads CASSRPDRGGGTDTQYF. The CDR3 coding sequence is TGTGCCAGCAGCCGACCGGACAGGGGGGGGGGCACAGATACGCAGTATTTT.

The chain joins TRBV2 to TRBJ2-7, with 7 bases lining up with TRBD1. V trimming: 0 bases; J trimming: 5 bases; junction bases outside the gene matches: 10. The germline V gene encodes CDR1 SNHLY and CDR2 FYNNEI. The CDR3 is made up of 16 amino acids. CDR3 coding DNA: TGTGCCAGCAGTGAAGCGGTAGACAGGGTATGGGACGAGCAGTACTTC. It yields the protein CASSEAVDRVWDEQYF.

This clonotype was observed a handful of times. The CDR3 DNA reads TGCAGCGCCAAGGGACTAGCTGCTGGAAACACCATATATTTT. Encoded protein: CSAKGLAAGNTIYF. This chain links TRBV29-1 with TRBJ1-3; D possibly corresponds to TRBD1 (5 bases). The V end was cut by 7 bases, the J end by 2 bases, with 15 bases between. Germline V gene sequence: CDR1 SQVTM, CDR2 ANQGSEA. The CDR3 covers 14 residues.

Only a few counts were recorded for this clonotype. The chain uses TRBV19 and TRBJ1-2; no clear D gene. Per the germline V gene, CDR1 is LNHDA and CDR2 is SQIVND (reference sequence). The CDR3 extends over 15 amino acids. Trimming removed 6 bases from V and 4 bases from J, with 18 bases in between. The CDR3 DNA follows: TGTGCCAGTAGACGAGCATCCACCGAGCCCTATGGCTACACCTTC. Its translation is CASRRASTEPYGYTF.

There are a few counts of this clonotype. This sequence joins TRBV4-3 and TRBJ1-2; 9 bases map to TRBD1. This CDR3 is 15 amino acids long. CDR1 is LGHNA and CDR2 is YSLEER in the germline V gene. Trimming at V came to 3 bases and at J to 4 bases, leaving 6 bases not matched to a gene. The CDR3 reads CASSQTGGYSYGYTF. The CDR3, as DNA: TGCGCCAGCAGCCAGACAGGGGGTTATAGCTATGGCTACACCTTC.

This clonotype was seen many times. The V gene is TRBV7-2, the J gene TRBJ1-2; TRBD1 matches at 9 bases. In germline, CDR1 is SGHTA, CDR2 FQGNSA. V shed 5 bases and J 4 bases; nucleotides not matched to a gene: 5. This CDR3 contains 14 residues. The CDR3 reads CASSRDRVGYGYTF. For the CDR3, the DNA is TGTGCCAGCAGCCGGGACAGGGTGGGCTATGGCTACACCTTC.

This clonotype was seen more than once but under ten times. This chain links TRBV4-1 with TRBJ2-7, with D unresolved. V shed 3 bases and J shed 2 bases, with 17 bases lying between them. This CDR3 contains 16 residues. CDR1 and CDR2 (germline): MGHRA, YSYEKL. The CDR3 DNA is TGCGCCAGCAGCCACAACATAAGAACCAAGGCCTACGAGCAGTACTTC. As protein: CASSHNIRTKAYEQYF.

This clonotype was observed a few times. V usage is TRBV27 and J usage is TRBJ1-5; D might be TRBD1 (5 bases). Germline CDR1 MNHEY, CDR2 SMNVEV (reference sequence). There are 13 residues in the CDR3. V shed 6 bases and J shed 5 bases, with 11 bases lying between them. CDR3 DNA sequence: TGTGCCAGCAGCTATGACAGATATCAGCCCCAGCATTTT. It yields the protein CASSYDRYQPQHF.

Ten or more counts support this clonotype. The CDR3: CASSLEAGGYNEQFF. The CDR3 DNA follows: TGTGCCAGCAGCTTAGAAGCGGGGGGGTACAATGAGCAGTTCTTC. The rearrangement uses TRBV7-2 and TRBJ2-1; 10 bases align to TRBD2. V lost 1 base and J lost 4; bases outside the gene matches: 1. The germline V gene encodes CDR1 SGHTA and CDR2 FQGNSA. The CDR3 has 15 residues.

Ten or more counts support this clonotype. The chain joins TRBV12-3 or TRBV12-4 to TRBJ2-4, with a tentative D call TRBD2 (6 bases). The V end lost 5 bases, the J end lost 6 bases, and 14 bases lay between the germline ends. The CDR3 extends over 14 amino acids. CDR3 amino acids: CASSIGTYLNIQYF. As DNA, the CDR3 is TGTGCCAGCAGTATCGGGACTTATCTAAACATTCAGTACTTC.

This clonotype was detected ten times or more. The CDR3 is CASSLGGGQGRETQYF. CDR3 nucleotide sequence: TGTGCCAGCAGCCTAGGGGGGGGGCAGGGGCGAGAGACCCAGTACTTC. V is TRBV7-2 and J is TRBJ2-5, with D possibly matching TRBD2 (7 bases). The germline CDR1 and CDR2 sequences are SGHTA and FQGNSA. This CDR3 spans 16 amino acids. Trimming stripped 5 bases from V and 4 bases from J, with 20 bases between.

The CDR3 DNA sequence: TGCAGCGCCAGACAGGACAGTCGGGGCACTGAAGCTTTCTTT. Its protein is CSARQDSRGTEAFF. The V gene is TRBV29-1, the J gene TRBJ1-1; tentative D call: TRBD1 (6 bases). The CDR3 runs to 14 residues. V lost 7 bases to trimming and J lost 4 bases, with 19 bases between them. From germline, CDR1 is SQVTM and CDR2 ANQGSEA.

The sample holds many counts of this clonotype. Here the CDR3 DNA reads TGCGCCAGCAGCCCGGGGGTCTACAATGAGCAGTTCTTC. Its protein is CASSPGVYNEQFF. V and J are TRBV5-1 and TRBJ2-1; maybe TRBD2 (6 bases). V was trimmed by 4 bases and J by 3 bases, leaving 8 bases between them. The CDR3 extends over 13 amino acids. The germline CDR1 and CDR2 sequences are SGHRS and YFSETQ.